What follows are 30 T cell receptor beta chains derived from one specimen sequenced in a study of T cell responses to AZD1222 COVID-19 vaccine. The data were produced by immunoSEQ multiplex PCR, yet TCRdb's version contains in-frame clones alone and is incomplete. The sample has tens of thousands of clones; approximately 91% are singletons. This specimen consisted of peripheral blood, obtained on day 0 of AZD1222 vaccination. The receptor source for this set is an adult in good health.

The V gene is TRBV10-3, the J gene TRBJ2-1; 8 bases line up with TRBD1. The CDR3 is 15 amino acids. The ends lost 4 bases at V and 4 bases at J; junction bases unmatched: 6. Looked up from germline, CDR1 is ENHRY and CDR2 is SYGVKD. As DNA, the CDR3 is TGTGCCATCAGTGGCCAGGGGGCAGGTTACAATGAGCAGTTCTTC. It yields the protein CAISGQGAGYNEQFF.

The rearrangement links TRBV25-1 to TRBJ2-1, with a tentative D call TRBD1 (5 bases). V lost 5 bases to trimming and J lost 5 bases, with 19 bases between them. The CDR3 spans 16 residues. In germline, CDR1 is MGHDK, CDR2 SYGVNS. CDR3 sequence reads: CASSPTTPDRDNEQFF. In DNA form, the CDR3 reads TGTGCCAGCAGTCCTACGACTCCCGACAGAGACAATGAGCAGTTCTTC.

The chain uses TRBV12-3 or TRBV12-4 and TRBJ2-1, with 7 bases aligning to TRBD2. The V and J ends lost 8 bases and 2 bases, in that order; junction bases with no gene match: 3. There are 13 residues in the CDR3. The CDR3 here is CASQAGTYNEQFF. DNA for the CDR3: TGTGCCAGCCAAGCGGGGACCTACAATGAGCAGTTCTTC.

The V gene is TRBV18, the J gene TRBJ1-6; 8 bases fit TRBD1. Germline V gene lookup returns CDR1 KGHSH and CDR2 LQKENI. The ends lost 2 bases at V and 7 bases at J; junction bases unmatched: 1. The CDR3 is 14 residues long. The CDR3: CASSPTGGNSPLHF. The CDR3 nucleotides read TGTGCCAGCTCACCAACAGGGGGAAATTCACCCCTCCACTTT.

The J gene is TRBJ2-1, the V gene TRBV5-4; D is perhaps TRBD2 (7 bases). The germline gives CDR1 SGHNT, CDR2 YYREEE (reference sequence). V dropped 4 bases and J dropped 4 bases, with 12 bases sitting between them. The CDR3 runs to 14 residues. In DNA form, the CDR3 reads TGTGCCAGCAGCCTAGGGGGAGGGTACAATGAGCAGTTCTTC. Amino acid sequence: CASSLGGGYNEQFF.

The V gene is TRBV4-2, the J gene TRBJ1-5; 7 bases match TRBD1. CDR1 is LGHNA and CDR2 is YNFKEQ in the germline V gene. The length of the CDR3 is 14 residues. The V gene end was trimmed by 0 bases and the J gene end by 11 bases; junction bases not matched to a gene: 7. The CDR3 coding sequence is TGTGCCAGCAGCCAAGAACGGGACAGTAGGGCCCAGCATTTT. It is translated as CASSQERDSRAQHF.

The rearrangement uses TRBV12-3 or TRBV12-4 and TRBJ1-2; TRBD1 matches 8 bases. V lost 5 bases, J lost 4 bases, and 3 bases stayed unmatched. The CDR3 runs 13 residues. The CDR3 DNA is TGTGCCAGCAGTCCAGGGACAGGCTATGGCTACACCTTC. This gives the protein CASSPGTGYGYTF.

This clone was seen only a few times. This chain connects TRBV6-5 to TRBJ2-1, with TRBD1 matching over 10 bases. The CDR3 runs 14 residues. V was pared by 6 bases and J by 9 bases, with 8 bases of the junction left unmatched. Germline lookup yields CDR1 MNHEY and CDR2 SVGAGI. The CDR3 bases are TGTGCCAGCAGGGGGGACAGGGGTGCGGGTGAGCAGTTCTTC. Translated, it gives CASRGDRGAGEQFF.

This rearrangement joins TRBV7-3 to TRBJ1-3; possibly TRBD1 for D (5 bases). Germline assignment: CDR1 SGHTA and CDR2 FQGTGA. Trimming removed 4 bases from V and 2 bases from J, with 6 bases in between. The CDR3 has 13 amino acids. As DNA, the CDR3 is TGTGCCAGCAGCTGGGGACCTGGAAACACCATATATTTT. This sequence encodes CASSWGPGNTIYF.

The V call is TRBV28, the J call TRBJ2-7; no firm D call. The CDR3 is 14 residues long. CDR1 and CDR2 (germline): MDHEN, SYDVKM. With 5 bases removed from V and 2 bases from J, the gap between germline ends came to 13 bases. The CDR3 loop reads CASSTRLGAYEQYF. DNA for the CDR3: TGTGCCAGCAGTACCCGGCTGGGTGCCTACGAGCAGTACTTC.

The chain links TRBV6-5 to TRBJ1-2; tentative D call: TRBD1 (5 bases). Germline assignment: CDR1 MNHEY and CDR2 SVGAGI. CDR3 size: 13 residues. The V end was cut by 2 bases, the J end by 2 bases, with 6 bases between. The CDR3, as DNA: TGTGCCAGCAGTTACGACAGCAACTATGGCTACACCTTC. Translated, it gives CASSYDSNYGYTF.

The rearrangement links TRBV2 to TRBJ1-2, with 9 positions matching TRBD1. Unmatched junction bases numbered 13, after V lost 2 bases and J lost 6 bases. Per germline, CDR1 SNHLY and CDR2 FYNNEI. The CDR3 consists of 17 residues. The CDR3 sequence: CASSERPLDRGKNGYTF. In nucleotides, the CDR3 is TGTGCCAGCAGTGAACGACCACTAGACAGGGGGAAGAATGGCTACACCTTC.

The gene calls are TRBV5-1 and TRBJ2-7; 9 positions match TRBD1. The germline CDR1 and CDR2 sequences are SGHRS and YFSETQ. Unmatched junction bases numbered 8, after V lost 6 bases and J lost 1 base. This CDR3 has 15 amino acids. The CDR3 DNA reads as TGCGCCAGCAACCCCGGGACAGGGAGGTCCTACGAGCAGTACTTC. This translates into CASNPGTGRSYEQYF.

The chain links TRBV9 to TRBJ2-3; TRBD2 matches at 13 bases. CDR3 size: 17 residues. The trim removed 2 bases at V and 5 bases at J, leaving 8 bases unmatched. The V gene's germline CDR1 is SGDLS and CDR2 YYNGEE. The CDR3 nucleotides are TGTGCCAGCAGCGTGGGAGGACTAGCGGGAGCCCTAGATACGCAGTATTTT. It codes for CASSVGGLAGALDTQYF.

The rearrangement joins TRBV5-1 to TRBJ2-7, with D perhaps matching TRBD1 or TRBD2 (6 bases each). Germline V lookup: CDR1 SGHRS, CDR2 YFSETQ. Trimming pared 3 bases from V and 4 bases from J, leaving 17 bases between. The CDR3 is 15 amino acids. The CDR3 region has the DNA TGCGCCAGCAGCTCTCCGAACCAGGGGAGGTACGAGCAGTACTTC. Translated, it gives CASSSPNQGRYEQYF.

The J gene is TRBJ2-1, the V gene TRBV18; D ambiguous. This CDR3 is 14 amino acids long. CDR1 and CDR2 from the germline V gene are KGHSH and LQKENI. V was pared by 3 bases and J by 5 bases, with 11 bases between. CDR3 sequence (DNA): TGTGCCAGCTCACCGCCTAACCGGGACAATGAGCAGTTCTTC. This translates into CASSPPNRDNEQFF. Complete variable domain (other parts from reference TRBV18 and TRBJ2-1): NAGVMQNPRHLVRRRGQEARLRCSPMKGHSHVYWYRQLPEEGLKFMVYLQKENIIDESGMPKERFSAEFPKEGPSILRIQQVVRGDSAAYFCASSPPNRDNEQFFGPGTRLTVL.

J is TRBJ2-7 and V is TRBV6-5, with TRBD1 matching over 10 bases. The germline V gene has CDR1 MNHEY and CDR2 SVGAGI. CDR3 length: 14 residues. V was pared by 7 bases and J by 2 bases, with 5 bases of the junction left unmatched. The CDR3: CASKPGQGTYEQYF. CDR3 bases: TGTGCCAGCAAGCCGGGACAGGGGACCTACGAGCAGTACTTC.

This clone has only a few counts. The chain employs TRBV7-2 and TRBJ1-4; D gene ambiguous. The ends were cut back, 4 bases at V and 8 bases at J, with 17 bases in the middle. CDR1 and CDR2 from the germline V gene are SGHTA and FQGNSA. This CDR3 is built from 15 residues. The CDR3 region has the DNA TGTGCCAGCAGCTCGTACTCTTTGAAGGCGGAAAAACTGTTTTTT. Its protein product is CASSSYSLKAEKLFF.

The chain is built from TRBV7-9 and TRBJ2-7, with D hard to call. The germline gives CDR1 SEHNR, CDR2 FQNEAQ (reference sequence). The ends were cut back, 1 base at V and 6 bases at J, with 10 bases in the middle. The CDR3 is 13 residues long. CDR3 loop: CASSLESWAEQYF. CDR3 nucleotide sequence: TGTGCCAGCAGCTTAGAATCCTGGGCCGAGCAGTACTTC.

V gene TRBV4-3 combines with J gene TRBJ2-7; TRBD1 matches 10 bases. Germline assignment: CDR1 LGHNA and CDR2 YSLEER. The V segment lost 0 bases and the J segment 1 base; nucleotides outside the gene matches: 3. The CDR3 contains 16 residues. The chain's CDR3 is CASSQDGDRGSYEQYF. The CDR3 bases are TGCGCCAGCAGCCAAGATGGGGACAGGGGATCCTACGAGCAGTACTTC.

J is TRBJ2-3 and V is TRBV9; possibly TRBD1 for D (5 bases). The germline V and J ends were trimmed by 0 bases and 2 bases, with 13 bases remaining between them. CDR3 length: 16 amino acids. Germline CDR1 and CDR2: SGDLS and YYNGEE. CDR3 in amino acids: CASSVDGSGFTDTQYF. CDR3 nucleotide sequence: TGTGCCAGCAGCGTAGATGGATCAGGGTTCACAGATACGCAGTATTTT.

J is TRBJ1-4 and V is TRBV19; D may be TRBD1 (5 bases). The CDR3 sequence is 15 residues long. CDR1 is LNHDA, CDR2 SQIVND, per germline (reference sequence). Between the trimmed V and J ends, which lost 7 bases and 8 bases, there was a span of 20 bases. The CDR3 nucleotides read TGTGCCAGTACAACGACCGGCGGGGCACGGGAAAAACTGTTTTTT. Translation gives CASTTTGGAREKLFF. Supplemented by reference TRBV19 and TRBJ1-4, the full variable domain reads DGGITQSPKYLFRKEGQNVTLSCEQNLNHDAMYWYRQDPGQGLRLIYYSQIVNDFQKGDIAEGYSVSREKKESFPLTVTSAQKNPTAFYLCASTTTGGAREKLFFGSGTQLSVL.

The genes are TRBV13 and TRBJ1-1, with D perhaps TRBD1 (6 bases). CDR1 is PRHDT and CDR2 is FYEKMQ in the germline V gene (reference sequence). The CDR3 spans 16 residues. V lost 5 bases, J lost 2 bases, and 18 bases lay in between. DNA of the CDR3: TGTGCCAGCAGCCAGAGACAGGATCCAGGAAACACTGAAGCTTTCTTT. Translation: CASSQRQDPGNTEAFF.

This clone was counted only a few times. V gene TRBV9 combines with J gene TRBJ1-1; no firm D call. Germline lookup yields CDR1 SGDLS and CDR2 YYNGEE. V was cut by 4 bases and J by 6 bases, with 16 bases left in between. The CDR3 sequence is 14 residues long. CDR3 loop: CASSPPLSGPEAFF. CDR3 nucleotide sequence: TGTGCCAGCAGCCCCCCCTTGAGCGGGCCTGAAGCTTTCTTT.

The rearrangement links TRBV5-1 to TRBJ2-5, with 10 bases matching TRBD2. Trimming took 5 bases from V and 5 from J; bases not matched to a gene: 6. This CDR3 region has 14 residues. Per the germline V gene, CDR1 is SGHRS and CDR2 is YFSETQ. DNA of the CDR3: TGCGCCAGCAGTGCTAGCGGGAGCCGTGAGACCCAGTACTTC. Encoded protein: CASSASGSRETQYF. The full variable domain, rest sourced from reference TRBV5-1 and TRBJ2-5, is KAGVTQTPRYLIKTRGQQVTLSCSPISGHRSVSWYQQTPGQGLQFLFEYFSETQRNKGNFPGRFSGRQFSNSRSEMNVSTLELGDSALYLCASSASGSRETQYFGPGTRLLVL.

The chain links TRBV7-2 to TRBJ2-6; D not resolved. Trimming took off 5 bases at V and 0 bases at J, with 5 bases between the two ends. This CDR3 is built from 14 residues. In germline, CDR1 is SGHTA, CDR2 FQGNSA. This CDR3 reads CASSKRSGANVLTF. In DNA form, the CDR3 reads TGTGCCAGCAGCAAACGCTCTGGGGCCAACGTCCTGACTTTC.

The V and J genes are TRBV27 and TRBJ1-5; D gene uncertain. Trimming took 3 bases from V and 0 from J, leaving 0 bases between them. Germline V CDR1 and CDR2: MNHEY, SMNVEV (reference sequence). CDR3 length: 12 residues. The DNA for the CDR3 is TGTGCCAGCAGTTTTAGCAATCAGCCCCAGCATTTT. Amino acids: CASSFSNQPQHF.

This chain connects TRBV4-3 to TRBJ2-3; no definite D call. V lost 1 base and J lost 5, with 7 bases in between. From germline, CDR1 is LGHNA and CDR2 YSLEER. The CDR3 consists of 13 residues. CDR3 DNA: TGCGCCAGCAGCCAAGGAGAACGAGATACGCAGTATTTT. It translates to CASSQGERDTQYF.

On this clone: The junction does not match germline at one end; this may be a read error. This rearrangement joins TRBV9 to TRBJ1-1; D perhaps matches TRBD1 (6 bases). The CDR3 covers 13 residues. Germline CDR1 is SGDLS and CDR2 is YYNGEE. In nucleotides, the CDR3 is TGTGCCAGCAGCGTAGGGGCCGAGGGGGTTTTAAACTTT. This translates into CASSVGAEGVLNF.

This clone was seen a single time. At the DNA level, this CDR3 is encoded by other sequences in the same sample as well. This rearrangement joins TRBV20-1 to TRBJ2-3; D call uncertain. The CDR3 covers 11 residues. Germline CDR1 DFQATT, CDR2 SNEGSKA (reference sequence). Trimming stripped 5 bases from V and 2 bases from J, with 5 bases between. The CDR3 DNA follows: TGCAGTGCTGGGGACACAGATACGCAGTATTTT. Translated: CSAGDTDTQYF.